These 16 T cell receptor beta chains originate from one sample sequenced in a study of technical replicates of blood from a handful of donors. Using immunoSEQ multiplex PCR, the repertoire was profiled, and TCRdb retains in-frame clones only, with some absent. The table records approximately 44,000 clones, around 96% of them present only once. Sequencing input: T cells isolated from PBMCs. The receptor set was obtained from a human donor in good health.

V and J are TRBV9 and TRBJ2-7; D is perhaps TRBD2 (6 bases). Between the trimmed V and J ends, which lost 3 bases and 3 bases, there was a span of 10 bases. The CDR3 is 13 amino acids. The germline CDR1 and CDR2 sequences are SGDLS and YYNGEE. In nucleotides, the CDR3 is TGTGCCAGCAGCGCGGGACTTGACTACGAGCAGTACTTC. It encodes CASSAGLDYEQYF.

The CDR3: CASSLSSGVGYTF. The CDR3 coding sequence is TGTGCCAGCAGTTTGAGTTCAGGGGTCGGCTACACCTTC. This chain uses TRBV27 with TRBJ1-2; D might be TRBD1 (6 bases). Germline CDR1 and CDR2: MNHEY and SMNVEV (reference sequence). The V and J ends lost 3 bases and 8 bases respectively, with 13 bases between them. The CDR3 spans 13 residues.

This rearrangement joins TRBV7-3 to TRBJ2-1; D may be TRBD2 (6 bases). Trimming removed 5 bases at V and 3 bases at J, with 11 bases between. Germline V gene data show CDR1 as SGHTA and CDR2 as FQGTGA. This CDR3 is 14 amino acids long. CDR3 DNA sequence: TGTGCCAGCAGCCCCTCGGGACTCTACAATGAGCAGTTCTTC. Amino acids: CASSPSGLYNEQFF.

The chain recombines TRBV5-1 with TRBJ2-7, with D possibly TRBD2 on 6 matching bases. The CDR3 runs to 15 residues. Germline loops: CDR1 SGHRS, CDR2 YFSETQ. The V gene lost 0 bases and the J gene lost 2 bases, with 12 bases spanning the gap. CDR3 bases: TGCGCCAGCAGCTTGGAACTAGCCGATACCTACGAGCAGTACTTC. Its translation: CASSLELADTYEQYF.

The chain links TRBV6-6 to TRBJ2-1; perhaps TRBD1 as D (5 bases). The CDR3 runs to 12 residues. Germline assignment: CDR1 MNHNY and CDR2 SVGAGI (reference sequence). V was shortened by 0 bases and J by 8 bases, with 5 bases between the two germline ends. DNA for the CDR3: TGTGCCAGCAGTTACTCAGGGGATGAGCAGTTCTTC. Protein: CASSYSGDEQFF.

This chain's CDR3 is CASGDRGRTDTQYF. The CDR3 region has the DNA TGTGCCAGCGGGGACAGGGGGCGTACAGATACGCAGTATTTT. The genes are TRBV2 and TRBJ2-3; the match to TRBD1 covers 12 bases. CDR1 is SNHLY and CDR2 is FYNNEI in the germline V gene. The CDR3 loop spans 14 amino acids. Germline trimming cut 8 bases from V and 3 bases from J; bases unmatched to any gene: 3.

The V and J genes are TRBV11-2 and TRBJ1-2; the D is unclear. Trimming took 6 bases from V and 6 from J, leaving 20 bases between them. There are 15 residues in the CDR3. Germline assignment: CDR1 SGHAT and CDR2 FQNNGV. The CDR3 DNA reads TGTGCCAGCAGTCCCTCTTTGAGCGTTCCCGATGGCTACACCTTC. Translating it yields CASSPSLSVPDGYTF.

The V call is TRBV2, the J call TRBJ2-1, with 15 bases lining up with TRBD2. The J segment lost 4 bases and the V segment lost 5 bases, leaving 3 bases of the junction unmatched. The germline CDR1 and CDR2 sequences are SNHLY and FYNNEI. This CDR3 is built from 16 residues. This CDR3 reads CASSRTSGRGYNEQFF. CDR3 in DNA: TGTGCCAGCAGTCGGACTAGCGGGAGGGGTTACAATGAGCAGTTCTTC.

The gene calls are TRBV6-5 and TRBJ2-1; 10 nucleotides match TRBD1. V was pared by 2 bases and J by 3 bases, with 4 bases of the junction left unmatched. This CDR3 has 16 amino acids. Germline V lookup: CDR1 MNHEY, CDR2 SVGAGI. CDR3 in amino acids: CASSYAGTGDYNEQFF. In nucleotides, the CDR3 is TGTGCCAGCAGTTACGCCGGGACAGGGGACTACAATGAGCAGTTCTTC.

The chain is built from TRBV29-1 and TRBJ1-3; D remains ambiguous. The CDR3 consists of 13 residues. Germline values: CDR1 SQVTM, CDR2 ANQGSEA. The CDR3 DNA reads as TGCAGTGCCTGGACTGGATCTGGAAACACCATATATTTT. Translation gives CSAWTGSGNTIYF.

J is TRBJ2-5 and V is TRBV25-1; 8 bases match TRBD1. This CDR3 region has 15 residues. Germline trimming cut 4 bases from V and 5 bases from J; bases unmatched to any gene: 9. Per the germline V gene, CDR1 is MGHDK and CDR2 is SYGVNS. The CDR3 DNA reads as TGTGCCAGCAGTGTCGACAGGGGATCGGGGGAGACCCAGTACTTC. Translation: CASSVDRGSGETQYF.

The V gene is TRBV4-2, the J gene TRBJ1-1; D might be TRBD1 (6 bases). Germline V gene sequence: CDR1 LGHNA, CDR2 YNFKEQ. V was trimmed by 7 bases and J by 1 base, leaving 10 bases between them. The CDR3 sequence is 13 residues long. CDR3 DNA sequence: TGTGCCAGCACCCCACAGGGGAACACTGAAGCTTTCTTT. It codes for CASTPQGNTEAFF.

The gene calls are TRBV28 and TRBJ2-6; D is undetermined. CDR1 is MDHEN and CDR2 is SYDVKM in the germline V gene. Trimming took 7 bases from V and 0 from J, leaving 10 bases between them. This CDR3 comprises 15 residues. CDR3 in DNA: TGTGCCAGCACCCGCGTTTTCTCTGGGGCCAACGTCCTGACTTTC. Its translation is CASTRVFSGANVLTF. The entire variable domain, with the rest obtained from reference TRBV28 and TRBJ2-6, is as follows: DVKVTQSSRYLVKRTGEKVFLECVQDMDHENMFWYRQDPGLGLRLIYFSYDVKMKEKGDIPEGYSVSREKKERFSLILESASTNQTSMYLCASTRVFSGANVLTFGAGSRLTVL.

The chain is built from TRBV6-1 and TRBJ2-1; D remains unclear. The germline V gene encodes CDR1 MNHNS and CDR2 SASEGT. The CDR3 extends over 11 amino acids. V lost 11 bases to trimming and J lost 2 bases, with 7 bases between them. The CDR3: CAVSTYNEQFF. The DNA of the CDR3 is TGTGCCGTGAGCACCTACAATGAGCAGTTCTTC.

The CDR3 loop reads CATSRVGTGGFSYGYTF. The CDR3 nucleotides are TGTGCCACCAGCAGAGTTGGGACAGGGGGTTTTAGCTATGGCTACACCTTC. J is TRBJ1-2 and V is TRBV15, with 11 bases that match TRBD1. This CDR3 has 17 residues. The trim removed 1 base at V and 4 bases at J, leaving 8 bases unmatched. The germline gives CDR1 LNHNV, CDR2 YYDKDF (reference sequence).

This chain connects TRBV6-6 to TRBJ2-3, with 9 bases that match TRBD2. Germline V lookup: CDR1 MNHNY, CDR2 SVGAGI (reference sequence). The junction had 4 bases not matched to a gene; V was cut back by 5 bases and J by 4 bases. This CDR3 is built from 14 residues. Written as DNA, the CDR3 is TGTGCCAGCAGTGGAATAGCGGGAGCAGATACGCAGTATTTT. Translating it yields CASSGIAGADTQYF.